The clone carrying this T cell receptor (beta chain) was observed once. What it binds is unknown. This specimen comes from a study of regulatory and conventional T cells in RAG deficiency. Whole-study results and caveats: RAG-deficient patients showed markedly lower Shannon entropy and higher Simpson indices than control T-cell subsets.

Genomic DNA came from blood conventional CD4+ T cells gated CD25-low CD127-high. The data were produced by immunoSEQ multiplex PCR, yet TCRdb's version contains in-frame clones alone and is incomplete. The table has some 35,000 clones, 76% seen once. Germline CDR1 and CDR2: SGHRS and YFSETQ. The length of the CDR3 is 15 residues. After removal of 2 bases from V and 1 base from J, the junction contained 2 bases not matched to a gene. These records were also assigned to another study, of regulatory T cells. Turning to that study: The primer mix had 52 TRBV and 13 TRBJ primers.

Material for sequencing was CD4+ effector T cells sorted from blood. The rearrangement joins TRBV5-1 to TRBJ2-3; 9 nucleotides match TRBD1. The origin of this receptor is a human donor in good health. This CDR3 is CASSFRTGGTDTQYF. Written as DNA, the CDR3 is TGCGCCAGCAGCTTCCGGACAGGGGGCACAGATACGCAGTATTTT.